Listed here are 4 T cell receptor beta chains from one sample, sequenced in a study of OX40 agonist ivuxolimab in advanced cancers. Generated by immunoSEQ multiplex PCR, the TCRdb table keeps only in-frame clones and is missing some. The sample holds 65,000 to 70,000 clones, 82% seen once. This specimen was CD4+ or CD8+ T cells sorted from blood, taken in a trial of the OX40 agonist ivuxolimab. Every receptor here comes from an adult with an advanced solid tumor such as melanoma, head and neck, liver or kidney cancer.

This chain links TRBV28 with TRBJ2-2; no clear D gene. The CDR3 is made up of 14 amino acids. The V end lost 6 bases, the J end lost 1 base, and 9 bases lay between the germline ends. From germline, CDR1 is MDHEN and CDR2 SYDVKM. The chain's CDR3 is CASSKPRNTGELFF. The CDR3 DNA reads as TGTGCCAGCAGCAAACCCCGGAACACCGGGGAGCTGTTTTTT.

The genes are TRBV19 and TRBJ1-2; 10 positions match TRBD1. The germline gives CDR1 LNHDA, CDR2 SQIVND (reference sequence). The CDR3 runs to 15 residues. J was trimmed by 8 bases and V by 6 bases; bases with no gene match: 12. In nucleotides, the CDR3 is TGTGCCAGTAGCGACGAGGGACAGGGGATTTTCGGCTACACCTTC. Translating gives CASSDEGQGIFGYTF.

The J gene is TRBJ1-2, the V gene TRBV28, with TRBD1 as a possible D gene (5 bases). The CDR3 loop spans 13 amino acids. Between the trimmed V and J ends, which lost 8 bases and 7 bases, there was a span of 17 bases. Germline-derived CDR1 and CDR2 are MDHEN and SYDVKM. In DNA form, the CDR3 reads TGTGCCAGCGCTACGGGGGGTCCGGGTGGCTACACCTTC. This encodes CASATGGPGGYTF.

The chain uses TRBV28 and TRBJ1-1; D is undetermined. Per germline, CDR1 MDHEN and CDR2 SYDVKM. The CDR3 covers 17 residues. V shed 1 base and J shed 3 bases, with 18 bases lying between them. In nucleotides, the CDR3 is TGTGCCAGCAGTTTATATCGAACCTTTCCCCAAGACACTGAAGCTTTCTTT. Encoded protein: CASSLYRTFPQDTEAFF.